The next 27 T cell receptor beta chains were all read from a single sample in a study of cytomegalovirus exposure and HLA in healthy donors. PCR used 60 Vbeta primers and 13 Jbeta primers. The assay was immunoSEQ multiplex PCR, and TCRdb's table has in-frame clones only and misses some. The sample comprises about 200,000 clones, 86% of which are singletons, and around 0.3% rests with the top ten. The sequencing input was PBMCs. These receptors were collected from a woman in her 30s in good health and CMV-seronegative.

The gene calls are TRBV6-1 and TRBJ2-1, with 11 bases identical to TRBD2. The CDR3 length is 15 residues. V lost 3 bases and J lost 5; bases outside the gene matches: 3. Germline lookup yields CDR1 MNHNS and CDR2 SASEGT. The CDR3 region has the DNA TGTGCCAGCAGTGAGGGGACTAGCGGAGACAATGAGCAGTTCTTC. Residues: CASSEGTSGDNEQFF.

This chain uses TRBV2 with TRBJ2-3, with D uncertain. This CDR3 has 13 residues. The germline CDR1 and CDR2 sequences are SNHLY and FYNNEI. Trimming cost V 4 bases and J 5 bases, with 10 bases left between them. DNA for the CDR3: TGTGCCAGCAGTGGAGTTCATCGAGATACGCAGTATTTT. Amino acid sequence: CASSGVHRDTQYF.

CDR3 protein: CASKISSSDTQYF. In DNA, the CDR3 is TGTGCCAGCAAGATATCTAGCTCAGATACGCAGTATTTT. The V and J genes are TRBV5-6 and TRBJ2-3, with D perhaps TRBD2 (5 bases). Germline V gene data show CDR1 as SGHDT and CDR2 as YYEEEE. V gave up 6 bases and J gave up 4 bases, with 12 bases separating them. This CDR3 is 13 amino acids long.

This clone has just a few counts. This sequence joins TRBV6-1 and TRBJ2-1; 16 nucleotides align to TRBD2. CDR1 and CDR2 (germline): MNHNS, SASEGT. The CDR3 contains 17 residues. The ends lost 0 bases at V and 10 bases at J; junction bases unmatched: 6. The CDR3: CASSEAVGTSGRAEQFF. DNA of the CDR3: TGTGCCAGCAGTGAAGCGGTTGGGACTAGCGGGAGGGCAGAGCAGTTCTTC.

This clone has only a few counts. The chain has TRBV7-2 and TRBJ1-4, with D tentatively TRBD1 (5 bases). The CDR3 totals 15 residues. Germline assignment: CDR1 SGHTA and CDR2 FQGNSA. Trimming removed 2 bases from V and 3 bases from J, with 10 bases in between. The CDR3 DNA is TGTGCCAGCAGCTTATCGGCAGGGCCTAATGAAAAACTGTTTTTT. Translation gives CASSLSAGPNEKLFF.

This sequence joins TRBV5-4 and TRBJ2-7; tentatively, D is TRBD2 (5 bases). The germline V and J ends were trimmed by 3 bases and 0 bases, with 10 bases remaining between them. Germline CDR1 reads SGHNT; CDR2 reads YYREEE (reference sequence). The CDR3 extends over 14 amino acids. CDR3 loop: CASSSPRGSYEQYF. CDR3 DNA sequence: TGTGCCAGCAGCTCCCCCCGGGGCTCCTACGAGCAGTACTTC.

This chain joins TRBV9 and TRBJ2-1; D is possibly TRBD2 (6 bases). V shed 1 base and J shed 13 bases, with 15 bases lying between them. The CDR3 contains 13 residues. Germline loops: CDR1 SGDLS, CDR2 YYNGEE. The CDR3 region has the DNA TGTGCCAGCAGCGTAAATAGCGGCGATCGACAGTTCTTC. Protein sequence: CASSVNSGDRQFF.

This clone has only a few counts. This chain links TRBV9 with TRBJ1-5; no clear D. Germline CDR1 SGDLS, CDR2 YYNGEE. The CDR3 has 15 residues. Trimming stripped 3 bases from V and 1 base from J, with 11 bases between. CDR3 in amino acids: CASSGSGKSNQPQHF. In DNA, the CDR3 is TGTGCCAGCAGCGGATCCGGGAAAAGCAATCAGCCCCAGCATTTT.

The chain has TRBV29-1 and TRBJ2-3; 12 nucleotides line up with TRBD2. J was trimmed by 3 bases and V by 6 bases; bases with no gene match: 4. Germline V lookup: CDR1 SQVTM, CDR2 ANQGSEA. This CDR3 has 14 residues. The chain's CDR3 is CSVATSGRTDTQYF. The CDR3 DNA sequence: TGCAGCGTAGCGACTAGCGGGAGAACAGATACGCAGTATTTT.

The genes are TRBV25-1 and TRBJ2-6; D is undetermined. The CDR3 covers 15 residues. Looked up from germline, CDR1 is MGHDK and CDR2 is SYGVNS. Between the trimmed V and J ends, which lost 4 bases and 0 bases, there was a span of 7 bases. The CDR3 DNA is TGTGCCAGCAGTGTTCCGAGCTCTGGGGCCAACGTCCTGACTTTC. Protein: CASSVPSSGANVLTF. Supplemented by reference TRBV25-1 and TRBJ2-6, the full variable domain reads EADIYQTPRYLVIGTGKKITLECSQTMGHDKMYWYQQDPGMELHLIHYSYGVNSTEKGDLSSESTVSRIRTEHFPLTLESARPSHTSQYLCASSVPSSGANVLTFGAGSRLTVL.

The V call is TRBV6-1, the J call TRBJ1-5; tentatively, D is TRBD1 (6 bases). Germline values: CDR1 MNHNS, CDR2 SASEGT. Between the trimmed V and J ends, which lost 10 bases and 4 bases, there was a span of 20 bases. This CDR3 has 15 amino acids. Here the CDR3 reads CATAFGTLSNQPQHF. The CDR3 DNA follows: TGTGCCACCGCTTTTGGGACACTTTCTAATCAGCCCCAGCATTTT.

The J gene is TRBJ2-3, the V gene TRBV11-3; 7 bases are a match to TRBD1. CDR3 length equals 14 residues. After removal of 8 bases from V and 3 bases from J, the junction contained 8 bases not matched to a gene. Germline assignment: CDR1 SGHNT and CDR2 YENEEA. In nucleotides, the CDR3 is TGTGCCAGCGGCCCCGGGACAGAAACAGATACGCAGTATTTT. Translated: CASGPGTETDTQYF.

The chain links TRBV5-4 to TRBJ2-2; 11 bases are a match to TRBD2. This CDR3 is 16 amino acids long. V was pared by 5 bases and J by 2 bases, with 5 bases of the junction left unmatched. Germline values: CDR1 SGHNT, CDR2 YYREEE (reference sequence). The CDR3 DNA reads TGTGCCAGCAGATCGACTAGCGGGGTTAACACCGGGGAGCTGTTTTTT. It translates to CASRSTSGVNTGELFF.

The chain links TRBV9 to TRBJ2-3, with 8 bases that match TRBD2. The germline V gene has CDR1 SGDLS and CDR2 YYNGEE. V was clipped by 0 bases and J by 3 bases; unmatched bases: 6. The CDR3 is 16 amino acids. The CDR3 sequence: CASSVGASGWTDTQYF. The CDR3 coding sequence is TGTGCCAGCAGCGTAGGGGCTAGCGGGTGGACAGATACGCAGTATTTT.

This clone was picked up one time. The chain recombines TRBV7-2 with TRBJ2-3, with TRBD2 identical over 7 bases. The CDR3 consists of 14 residues. V shed 6 bases and J 1 base; nucleotides not matched to a gene: 4. Germline loops: CDR1 SGHTA, CDR2 FQGNSA. The CDR3: CASSRGLRTDTQYF. The CDR3 bases are TGTGCCAGCAGTCGGGGACTACGCACAGATACGCAGTATTTT.

This clone was recorded only once. The chain is built from TRBV10-2 and TRBJ2-7; 9 nucleotides agree with TRBD2. Germline CDR1 WSHSY, CDR2 SAAADI. The CDR3 runs to 13 residues. The V segment lost 7 bases and the J segment 3 bases; nucleotides outside the gene matches: 4. CDR3 nucleotides: TGCGCCAGCAAATCTAGCGGGGTCTACGAGCAGTACTTC. It encodes CASKSSGVYEQYF.

V and J are TRBV7-9 and TRBJ1-1, with D tentatively TRBD1 (6 bases). The V end lost 5 bases, the J end lost 11 bases, and 27 bases lay between the germline ends. This CDR3 comprises 16 residues. In germline, CDR1 is SEHNR, CDR2 FQNEAQ (reference sequence). Written as DNA, the CDR3 is TGTGCCAGCAGCCGGTCCGGACAGCCCCGTCGCTCTGGGGCTTTCTTT. Amino acids: CASSRSGQPRRSGAFF.

This clone occurred a few times. This chain uses TRBV19 with TRBJ1-5; 9 bases are a match to TRBD1. The CDR3 totals 16 residues. The trim removed 4 bases at V and 6 bases at J, leaving 10 bases unmatched. The germline gives CDR1 LNHDA, CDR2 SQIVND (reference sequence). This chain's CDR3 is CASSREQGATRQPQHF. In DNA, the CDR3 is TGTGCCAGTAGTAGAGAACAGGGGGCGACCCGTCAGCCCCAGCATTTT.

The rearrangement joins TRBV19 to TRBJ1-1, with D perhaps TRBD1 (5 bases). CDR3 length: 14 residues. Trimming removed 4 bases from V and 3 bases from J, with 12 bases in between. The V gene's germline CDR1 is LNHDA and CDR2 SQIVND (reference sequence). The CDR3 region has the DNA TGTGCCAGTAGTAAGACAGAAAGTCACACTGAAGCTTTCTTT. Amino acids: CASSKTESHTEAFF.

The V gene is TRBV19, the J gene TRBJ2-2; D perhaps matches TRBD2 (5 bases). The V gene lost 3 bases and the J gene lost 8 bases, with 19 bases spanning the gap. This CDR3 has 16 residues. Germline CDR1 reads LNHDA; CDR2 reads SQIVND (reference sequence). CDR3 nucleotide sequence: TGTGCCAGTAGTATTCAGGCGGGTGTGAGTCGGGGGGAGCTGTTTTTT. As protein: CASSIQAGVSRGELFF.

This chain joins TRBV5-1 and TRBJ2-7, with D maybe TRBD1 (6 bases). The V gene's germline CDR1 is SGHRS and CDR2 YFSETQ. The CDR3 sequence is 15 residues long. The germline V and J ends were trimmed by 3 bases and 5 bases, with 18 bases remaining between them. The CDR3 DNA follows: TGCGCCAGCAGCTACGGGACATCTTATGGGGACGAGCAGTACTTC. Protein: CASSYGTSYGDEQYF.

This clone was counted a single time. The gene calls are TRBV19 and TRBJ2-7; D is possibly TRBD1 (6 bases). CDR1 and CDR2 (germline): LNHDA, SQIVND (reference sequence). The CDR3 length is 15 residues. V lost 3 bases and J 4 bases, leaving 16 bases between the germline ends. This CDR3 is CASSMGAGPGYEQYF. CDR3 in DNA: TGTGCCAGTAGTATGGGGGCCGGACCAGGATACGAGCAGTACTTC.

The chain carries TRBV5-8 and TRBJ2-3; D uncertain. The CDR3 has 11 amino acids. The germline V gene has CDR1 SGHTS and CDR2 YDEGEE. The germline V and J ends were trimmed by 2 bases and 6 bases, with 4 bases remaining between them. The CDR3 loop reads CASSFPDTQYF. DNA for the CDR3: TGTGCCAGCAGCTTCCCGGATACGCAGTATTTT.

This clone occurred a few times. The rearrangement joins TRBV7-6 to TRBJ2-1; a possible D gene is TRBD1 (5 bases). The V end lost 3 bases, the J end lost 6 bases, and 9 bases lay between the germline ends. Germline V CDR1 and CDR2: SGHVS, FNYEAQ. This CDR3 is built from 13 residues. The chain's CDR3 is CASSFQGFNEQFF. In DNA form, the CDR3 reads TGTGCCAGCAGCTTTCAGGGTTTCAATGAGCAGTTCTTC.

The rearrangement uses TRBV7-8 and TRBJ1-6; D remains unclear. This CDR3 comprises 15 residues. Trimming took off 0 bases at V and 4 bases at J, with 7 bases between the two ends. Per the germline V gene, CDR1 is SGHVS and CDR2 is FQNEAQ. The CDR3 loop is CASSLAAPYNSPLHF. The CDR3 DNA reads TGTGCCAGCAGCTTAGCAGCCCCTTATAATTCACCCCTCCACTTT.

This chain connects TRBV5-6 to TRBJ2-7; D is unresolved. Looked up from germline, CDR1 is SGHDT and CDR2 is YYEEEE. This CDR3 region has 13 residues. V was pared by 2 bases and J by 2 bases, with 8 bases between. CDR3 region: CASSFSGPYEQYF. DNA for the CDR3: TGTGCCAGCAGCTTCTCGGGTCCCTACGAGCAGTACTTC.

The V and J genes are TRBV6-6 and TRBJ1-2; D unresolved. The CDR3 loop spans 12 amino acids. Trimming stripped 0 bases from V and 13 bases from J, with 12 bases between. Per germline, CDR1 MNHNY and CDR2 SVGAGI (reference sequence). The CDR3 coding sequence is TGTGCCAGCAGTTACTCAGCGGGCCGTGGCACCTTC. Encoded protein: CASSYSAGRGTF.